Shown below are 2 T cell receptor beta chains from a single sample sequenced in a study of blood T cell repertoires in COVID-19. Profiled with immunoSEQ multiplex PCR; TCRdb holds only in-frame clones, not every one. The profile covers about 80,000 clones, with roughly 88% appearing a single time and roughly 4.8% taken by the ten largest. The sample comprised peripheral blood. Receptors were obtained from a woman at least 80 years old with acute or convalescent COVID-19.

This chain connects TRBV9 to TRBJ2-2; TRBD1 might be the D (7 bases). CDR3 length equals 16 residues. Per germline, CDR1 SGDLS and CDR2 YYNGEE. Trimming cost V 4 bases and J 3 bases, with 16 bases left between them. CDR3 in DNA: TGTGCCAGCAGCCCATCAGGGGGGAGTTACACCGGGGAGCTGTTTTTT. Encoded protein: CASSPSGGSYTGELFF.

CDR3 bases: TGTGCCATCGGGACTAGCGGGGGAGGAACAGATACGCAGTATTTT. Amino acid sequence: CAIGTSGGGTDTQYF. The V and J genes are TRBV10-3 and TRBJ2-3; 14 bases are a match to TRBD2. Trimming took 8 bases from V and 3 from J; bases not matched to a gene: 4. Germline lookup yields CDR1 ENHRY and CDR2 SYGVKD. The CDR3 is 15 amino acids.